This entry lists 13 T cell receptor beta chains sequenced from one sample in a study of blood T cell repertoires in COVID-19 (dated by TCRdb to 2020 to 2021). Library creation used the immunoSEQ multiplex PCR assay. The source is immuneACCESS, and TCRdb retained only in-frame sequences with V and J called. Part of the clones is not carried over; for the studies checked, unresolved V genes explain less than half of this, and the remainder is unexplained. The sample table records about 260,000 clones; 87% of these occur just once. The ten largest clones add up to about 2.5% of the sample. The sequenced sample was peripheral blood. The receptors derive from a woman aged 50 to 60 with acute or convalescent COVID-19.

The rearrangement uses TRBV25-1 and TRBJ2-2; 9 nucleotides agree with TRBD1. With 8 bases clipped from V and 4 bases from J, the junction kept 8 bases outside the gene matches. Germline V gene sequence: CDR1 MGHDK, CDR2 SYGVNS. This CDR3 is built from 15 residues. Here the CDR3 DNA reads TGTGCCAGCCGCCCCACAGGGGGCCCCACCGGGGAGCTGTTTTTT. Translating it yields CASRPTGGPTGELFF. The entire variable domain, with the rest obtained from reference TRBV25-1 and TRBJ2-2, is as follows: EADIYQTPRYLVIGTGKKITLECSQTMGHDKMYWYQQDPGMELHLIHYSYGVNSTEKGDLSSESTVSRIRTEHFPLTLESARPSHTSQYLCASRPTGGPTGELFFGEGSRLTVL.

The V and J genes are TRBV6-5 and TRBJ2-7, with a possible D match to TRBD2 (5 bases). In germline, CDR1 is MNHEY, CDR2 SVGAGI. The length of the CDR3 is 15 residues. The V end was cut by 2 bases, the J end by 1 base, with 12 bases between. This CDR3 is CASSYRSGGSYEQYF. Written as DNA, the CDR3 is TGTGCCAGCAGTTACCGGTCCGGCGGGTCCTACGAGCAGTACTTC.

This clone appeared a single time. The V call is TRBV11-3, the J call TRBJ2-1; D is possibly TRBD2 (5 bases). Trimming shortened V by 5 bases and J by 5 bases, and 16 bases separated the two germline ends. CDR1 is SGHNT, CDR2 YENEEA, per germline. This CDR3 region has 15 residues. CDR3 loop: CASSQDWAVDNEQFF. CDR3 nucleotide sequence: TGTGCCAGCAGCCAGGACTGGGCCGTCGACAATGAGCAGTTCTTC.

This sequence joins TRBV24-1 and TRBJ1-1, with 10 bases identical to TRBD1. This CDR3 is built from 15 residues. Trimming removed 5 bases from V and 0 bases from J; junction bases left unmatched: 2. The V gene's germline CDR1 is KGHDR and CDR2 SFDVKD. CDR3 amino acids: CATSGGQGMNTEAFF. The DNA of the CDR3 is TGTGCCACCAGTGGGGGACAGGGGATGAACACTGAAGCTTTCTTT.

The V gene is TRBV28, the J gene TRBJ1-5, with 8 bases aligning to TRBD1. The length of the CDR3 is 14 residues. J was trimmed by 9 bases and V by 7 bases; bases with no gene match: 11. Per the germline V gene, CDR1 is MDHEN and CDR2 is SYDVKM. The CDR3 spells CASNTRQGIRPQHF. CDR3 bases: TGTGCCAGCAACACCCGACAGGGGATAAGGCCCCAGCATTTT.

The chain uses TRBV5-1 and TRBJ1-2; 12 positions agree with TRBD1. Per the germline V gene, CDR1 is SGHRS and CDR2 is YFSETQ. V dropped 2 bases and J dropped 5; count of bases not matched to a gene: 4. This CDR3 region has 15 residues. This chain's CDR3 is CASSFGTGGGYGYTF. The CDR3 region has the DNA TGCGCCAGCAGCTTCGGGACAGGGGGCGGGTATGGCTACACCTTC.

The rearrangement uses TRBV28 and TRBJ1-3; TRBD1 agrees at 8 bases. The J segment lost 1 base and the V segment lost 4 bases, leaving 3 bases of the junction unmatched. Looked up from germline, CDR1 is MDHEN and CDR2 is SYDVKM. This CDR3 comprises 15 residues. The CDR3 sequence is CASSYWTGSGNTIYF. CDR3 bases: TGTGCCAGCAGTTACTGGACAGGGTCTGGAAACACCATATATTTT.

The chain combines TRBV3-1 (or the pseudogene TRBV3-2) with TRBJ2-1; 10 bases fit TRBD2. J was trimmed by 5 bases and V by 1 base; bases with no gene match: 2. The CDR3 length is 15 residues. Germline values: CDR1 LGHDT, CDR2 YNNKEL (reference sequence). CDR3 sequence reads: CASSQVGLADNEQFF. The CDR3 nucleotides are TGTGCCAGCAGCCAAGTCGGACTAGCGGACAATGAGCAGTTCTTC.

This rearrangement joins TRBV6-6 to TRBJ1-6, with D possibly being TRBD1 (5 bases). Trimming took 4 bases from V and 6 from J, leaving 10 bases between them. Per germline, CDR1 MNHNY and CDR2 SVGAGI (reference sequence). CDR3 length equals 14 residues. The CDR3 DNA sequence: TGTGCCAGCAGTTTAATGGGGGGTAATTCACCCCTCCACTTT. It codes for CASSLMGGNSPLHF.

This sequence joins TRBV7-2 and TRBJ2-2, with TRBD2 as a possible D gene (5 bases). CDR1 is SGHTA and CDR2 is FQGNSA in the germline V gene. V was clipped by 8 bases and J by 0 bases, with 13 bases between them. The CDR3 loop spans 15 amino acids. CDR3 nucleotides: TGTGCCAGCGCCCTGGGAGCCCCGAACACCGGGGAGCTGTTTTTT. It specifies CASALGAPNTGELFF. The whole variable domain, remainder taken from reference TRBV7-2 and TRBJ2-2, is GAGVSQSPSNKVTEKGKDVELRCDPISGHTALYWYRQSLGQGLEFLIYFQGNSAPDKSGLPSDRFSAERTGGSVSTLTIQRTQQEDSAVYLCASALGAPNTGELFFGEGSRLTVL.

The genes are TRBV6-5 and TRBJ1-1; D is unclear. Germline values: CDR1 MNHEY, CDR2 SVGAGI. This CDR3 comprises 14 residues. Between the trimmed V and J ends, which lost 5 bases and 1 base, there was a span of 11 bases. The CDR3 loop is CASSPLSGNTEAFF. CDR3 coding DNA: TGTGCCAGCAGTCCCTTAAGCGGGAACACTGAAGCTTTCTTT.

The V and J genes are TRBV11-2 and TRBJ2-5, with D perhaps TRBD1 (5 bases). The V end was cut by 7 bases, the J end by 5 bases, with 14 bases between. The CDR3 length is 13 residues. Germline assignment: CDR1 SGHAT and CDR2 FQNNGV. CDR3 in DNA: TGTGCCAGCAAAAGGGGCGCATTCGAGACCCAGTACTTC. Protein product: CASKRGAFETQYF.

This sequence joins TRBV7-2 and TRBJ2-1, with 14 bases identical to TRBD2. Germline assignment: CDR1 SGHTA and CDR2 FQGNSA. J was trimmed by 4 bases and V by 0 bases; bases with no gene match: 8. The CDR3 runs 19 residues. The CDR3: CASSLAPGLAGDPYNEQFF. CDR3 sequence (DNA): TGTGCCAGCAGCTTAGCCCCGGGACTAGCGGGAGACCCTTACAATGAGCAGTTCTTC.